A selection of T cell receptor beta chains follows, all from one sample in a study of siplizumab effects on memory and regulatory T cells. Here immunoSEQ multiplex PCR was the method, and the copy in TCRdb shows in-frame clones only, minus some. This table holds around 99,000 clones, under 95% found once. Source material: Tregs sorted from blood. Every receptor here comes from a human donor in good health. CDR3s include the opening cysteine and the closing phenylalanine or tryptophan. Each record gives: V gene, clone size, D gene, J gene, CDR3 protein. A D gene is named only where the DNA matches it firmly. Rows give clone size only sometimes, using once, few, many, or a class for an expanded clone.

>TRBV18|once|-|TRBJ2-5
CASSRLAEETQYF
>TRBV20-1|-|-|TRBJ2-7
CSARGSYEQYF
>TRBV5-6|-|TRBD1|TRBJ1-3
CASSFRQGANTIYF
>TRBV5-1|-|TRBD2|TRBJ2-3
CASSRSGGVDTQYF
>TRBV19|-|-|TRBJ1-2
CASSPGVYGYTF
>TRBV5-6|-|TRBD1|TRBJ1-2
CASRGQGTLNYGYTF
>TRBV27|few|TRBD2|TRBJ2-3
CASSLGGVGADTQYF
>TRBV11-2|-|TRBD2|TRBJ2-5
CASSFLGRGGEETQYF
>TRBV14|-|-|TRBJ2-3
CASSPHKGTDTQYF
>TRBV10-3|-|TRBD2|TRBJ2-7
CAITGGSSYEQYF
>TRBV19|-|TRBD1|TRBJ1-2
CASSTGQGRGYTF
>TRBV9|-|TRBD2|TRBJ2-1
CASSAGTSGRSSYNEQFF
>TRBV6-5|-|-|TRBJ2-3
CASSYLVTGRGNTQYF
>TRBV7-8|once|-|TRBJ2-3
CASSQLPKSTDTQYF
>TRBV7-6|-|-|TRBJ1-3
CASSLVASERGNTIYF
>TRBV5-1|once|-|TRBJ2-5
CASSLVAPPQETQYF
>TRBV7-9|-|-|TRBJ1-3
CASSLHPSEGDTIYF
>TRBV29-1|-|-|TRBJ2-2
CSGFGSGELFF
>TRBV6-1|-|-|TRBJ2-1
CASSANPARASSSYNEQFF
>TRBV7-3|once|TRBD2|TRBJ2-5
CASSLQLAGQETQYF
>TRBV7-2|-|-|TRBJ2-1
CASSLAVPLYSYNEQFF
>TRBV2|-|-|TRBJ2-3
CASGGRTTSTDTQYF
>TRBV5-1|-|-|TRBJ2-4
CASSPLIAKNIQYF
>TRBV18|-|-|TRBJ1-2
CASSPAQGAYGYTF
>TRBV20-1|once|TRBD2|TRBJ2-7
CSGQRDYEQYF
>TRBV10-1|-|-|TRBJ1-1
CASTRDLGNTEAFF
>TRBV7-3|-|-|TRBJ1-2
CASSLNPQEGSGYTF
>TRBV6-5|-|-|TRBJ1-2
CASSQAGYGYTF
>TRBV18|-|-|TRBJ1-3
CASSRQDGTGNTIYF
>TRBV2|-|-|TRBJ2-1
CAISRGILRLHSYNEQFF
>TRBV9|-|TRBD1|TRBJ1-1
CASSVDPGGYTEAFF
>TRBV7-9|-|-|TRBJ1-2
CASSLWQGDDGYTF
>TRBV6-5|-|-|TRBJ2-7
CASSPQGYEQYF
>TRBV5-1|-|TRBD2|TRBJ2-1
CASTGGMEQFF
>TRBV4-1|once|-|TRBJ2-1
CASSQGVEQFF
>TRBV10-3|-|-|TRBJ2-2
CAISGTDGELFF
>TRBV2|-|-|TRBJ2-7
CASSGSYEQYF
>TRBV9|-|TRBD2|TRBJ2-7
CASSLTGLAGGPGEQYF
>TRBV6-6|few|-|TRBJ2-3
CASSQRGSTDTQYF
>TRBV27|-|-|TRBJ2-3
CASSYRRVFGVDTQYF
>TRBV6-5|-|TRBD1|TRBJ2-7
CASTSTGGPYEQYF
>TRBV18|-|TRBD1|TRBJ1-5
CASSGTADSNQPQHF
>TRBV5-6|-|-|TRBJ1-5
CASSPRGRSDQPQHF
>TRBV7-2|-|TRBD1|TRBJ2-2
CASRDRGIDGELFF
>TRBV7-9|-|TRBD2|TRBJ2-3
CASSFLAGESTDTQYF
>TRBV27|-|TRBD2|TRBJ2-3
CASRPGGGAGTQYF